The rows below give T cell receptor beta chains drawn from one sample of a study of shared clonotypes between healthy human individuals. Using immunoSEQ multiplex PCR, the repertoire was profiled, and TCRdb retains in-frame clones only, with some absent. The repertoire holds roughly 1 million clones, with around three quarters as singletons. The source material was memory CD4+ T cells from PBMCs. Receptors were obtained from a man younger than 30 in good health. Some clones in this sample may be carry-over from other donors' samples. CDR3s include the opening cysteine and the closing phenylalanine or tryptophan. D genes are given only for firm matches. Clone size appears in some rows only: once, few, many, or a class for an expanded clone.

>.|TRBV6-5|TRBJ2-7|TRBD1
TGTGCCAGCAGCCGAAGACAGGGGACGGGCGAGCAGTACTTC
CASSRRQGTGEQYF
>.|TRBV7-2|TRBJ2-7|TRBD1
TGTGCCAGCAGCTTAGAGGCACAGGGGAGCGACGAGCAGTACTTC
CASSLEAQGSDEQYF
>.|TRBV5-4|TRBJ1-1|.
TGTGCCAGCGGTGCTGGTGGATATAGCGGCACTGAAGCTTTCTTT
CASGAGGYSGTEAFF
>.|TRBV11-2|TRBJ1-2|.
TGTGCCAGCAGCCGCGACAGGAACTATGGCTACACCTTC
CASSRDRNYGYTF
>once|TRBV5-1|TRBJ2-7|TRBD1
TGCGCCAGCAGCTTGGCGAAGACAGGGTCGTCCTACGAGCAGTACTTC
CASSLAKTGSSYEQYF
>once|TRBV18|TRBJ2-2|.
TGTGCCAGCTCACCGGCTAACGGGCCCGGGGAGCTGTTTTTT
CASSPANGPGELFF
>.|TRBV7-2|TRBJ2-3|TRBD2
TGTGCCAGCAGCTTAGTCCTAGCGGGAGGGCCTAGCACAGATACGCAGTATTTT
CASSLVLAGGPSTDTQYF
>.|TRBV7-9|TRBJ2-7|TRBD1
TGTGCCAGCAGCTCTAGGGACAGAGCCTACGAGCAGTACTTC
CASSSRDRAYEQYF
>.|TRBV5-1|TRBJ2-7|.
TGCGCCAGCAGCTTGGGGCTAAAAGACGAGCAGTACTTC
CASSLGLKDEQYF
>.|TRBV5-1|TRBJ2-1|TRBD2
TGCGCCAGCAGCTTCTCTTCGACTAGCGGGAGCCATGAGCAGTTCTTC
CASSFSSTSGSHEQFF
>.|TRBV28|TRBJ2-5|.
TGTGCCAGCAGTTCGTCTTTACCGGGGACCCAGTACTTC
CASSSSLPGTQYF
>.|TRBV5-4|TRBJ2-4|.
TGTGCCAGCAGCCCGGACACTCCCTTAGCCAAAAACATTCAGTACTTC
CASSPDTPLAKNIQYF
>.|TRBV9|TRBJ1-3|.
TGTGCCAGCAGCGTCGGGACGAATGGAAACACCATATATTTT
CASSVGTNGNTIYF
>.|TRBV28|TRBJ1-5|.
TGTGCCAGCAGTTTGGGGGCTTCTAGCAATCAGCCCCAGCATTTT
CASSLGASSNQPQHF
>.|TRBV11-2|TRBJ2-1|.
TGTGCCAGCAGCTTAGATAGTCGGGCAGGGTCCGACCATGAGCAGTTCTTC
CASSLDSRAGSDHEQFF
>.|TRBV11-2|TRBJ2-5|.
TGTGCCAGCAGCTTAGTTAGGGGTGAGCTCGCCCAGTACTTC
CASSLVRGELAQYF
>.|TRBV7-2|TRBJ2-3|TRBD2
TGTGCCAGCAGCGCTAGCGGGAGAGATACGCAGTATTTT
CASSASGRDTQYF
>.|TRBV27|TRBJ2-3|.
TGTGCCAGCAGACTACACAGGGTTCCGGGCACAGATACGCAGTATTTT
CASRLHRVPGTDTQYF
>.|TRBV5-1|TRBJ2-5|.
TGCGCCAGCAGCCCGACAGTACAAGAGACCCAGTACTTC
CASSPTVQETQYF
>.|TRBV20-1|TRBJ2-1|.
TGCAGTGCTGCCCCTCGGCCCCAGCAGTTCTTC
CSAAPRPQQFF
>many|TRBV5-6|TRBJ2-2|.
TGTGCCAGCAGCTTGGTTGGGGCAGGAGAAGGGGAGCTGTTTTTT
CASSLVGAGEGELFF
>few|TRBV19|TRBJ1-2|.
TGTGCCAGTACCCCGAATAACTATGGCTACACCTTC
CASTPNNYGYTF
>.|TRBV5-4|TRBJ1-2|.
TGTGCCAGCAGCTTCGGGGGCGCTAACTATGGCTACACCTTC
CASSFGGANYGYTF
>.|TRBV28|TRBJ2-2|.
TGTGCCAGCACTCACTCCGGGCAGTTCACCGGGGAGCTGTTTTTT
CASTHSGQFTGELFF
>.|TRBV5-5|TRBJ2-7|TRBD2
TGTGCCAGCAGCTTAGCGGGAGTAAAAACGTGGGAGCAGTACTTC
CASSLAGVKTWEQYF
>.|TRBV9|TRBJ2-1|.
TGTGCCAGCAGCGCCGAGGGCTGGGGGGACAATGAGCAGTTCTTC
CASSAEGWGDNEQFF
>.|TRBV27|TRBJ2-7|.
TGTGCCAGCAGTTGGAGGGTACCGACGGCCGACCCCGCAGGCGAGCAGTACTTC
CASSWRVPTADPAGEQYF
>few|TRBV5-1|TRBJ1-1|.
TGCGCCAGCAGTCGCGACAGAGGGGCTGAAGCTTTCTTT
CASSRDRGAEAFF
>few|TRBV28|TRBJ2-3|.
TGTGCCAGCAAAATATACCAGGAGGATACGCAGTATTTT
CASKIYQEDTQYF
>.|TRBV5-1|TRBJ1-3|.
TGCGCCAGCAGCTTGGCCGGAGTAAGTGGAAACACCATATATTTT
CASSLAGVSGNTIYF
>once|TRBV5-1|TRBJ2-3|TRBD2
TGCGCCAGCAGGCTAGCGGGGTTGAGCACAGATACGCAGTATTTT
CASRLAGLSTDTQYF
>.|TRBV29-1|TRBJ1-2|.
TGCAGCGTTGGGGGTCCCCAGGGTTTAGGCTATGGCTACACCTTC
CSVGGPQGLGYGYTF
>.|TRBV27|TRBJ2-7|TRBD1
TGTGCCAGCAGTTTGGCCTCTAGCAGGGGGTACGAGCAGCACTTC
CASSLASSRGYEQHF
>.|TRBV7-9|TRBJ1-1|.
TGTGCCAGCAGCCGGATGGGGCAGGGTATGGGCACTGAAGCTTTCTTT
CASSRMGQGMGTEAFF
>.|TRBV5-1|TRBJ2-3|TRBD2
TGCGCCAGCAGCTCGGGACTAGACCAAGATACGCAGTATTTT
CASSSGLDQDTQYF
>many|TRBV7-9|TRBJ2-1|.
TGTGCCAGCAGCCCCATTCGTGGGGGGACCTACAATGAGCAGTTCTTC
CASSPIRGGTYNEQFF
>.|TRBV19|TRBJ2-6|TRBD1
TGTGCCAGTACTGACAGGGCTGGGGCCAACGTCCTGACTTTC
CASTDRAGANVLTF
>.|TRBV6-6|TRBJ1-4|TRBD1
TGTGCCAGCAGTCCGGTGACAGGGGGCGTTGAAAAACTGTTTTTT
CASSPVTGGVEKLFF
>few|TRBV27|TRBJ1-2|TRBD1
TGTGCCAGCAGTATTGGGGGACAGCCCTATGGCTACACCTTC
CASSIGGQPYGYTF
>.|TRBV5-1|TRBJ1-1|.
TGCGCCAGCAGCTTCCAACAGGAGAACACTGAAGCTTTCTTT
CASSFQQENTEAFF
>.|TRBV30|TRBJ2-2|TRBD2
TGTGCCTGGAGAATCCTGGCGGGAGAGAACACCGGGGAGCTGTTTTTT
CAWRILAGENTGELFF
>.|TRBV18|TRBJ2-1|.
TGTGCCAGCTCACCACGCCTTTACGATGAGCAGTTCTTC
CASSPRLYDEQFF
>.|TRBV5-1|TRBJ2-2|TRBD2
TGCGCCAGCAGCTCCGGACTAGCGGGAGAGGGCACCGGGGAGCTGTTTTTT
CASSSGLAGEGTGELFF
>.|TRBV28|TRBJ2-5|TRBD1
TGTGCCAGCAGGCCACCACTGAGGACAGGGGGCCTAGTGACCCAGTACTTC
CASRPPLRTGGLVTQYF
>few|TRBV5-1|TRBJ1-4|.
TGCGCCAGCAGCCTTGGATCAGGCACGGGTGAAAAACTGTTTTTT
CASSLGSGTGEKLFF
>few|TRBV29-1|TRBJ2-2|TRBD2
TGCAGCGCACAAGGACTAGCGGGGACCGGGGAGCTGTTTTTT
CSAQGLAGTGELFF
>few|TRBV21-1|TRBJ1-5|.
TGTGCCAGCAGCAAAACTCAGTGGGACTTTAGCAATCAGCCCCAGCATTTT
CASSKTQWDFSNQPQHF
>.|TRBV27|TRBJ2-7|.
TGTGCCAGCAGTTTAAGGCGGGGACCCTACGAGCAGTACTTC
CASSLRRGPYEQYF
>few|TRBV29-1|TRBJ2-3|TRBD2
TGCAGCGTTGTAGCGGGAGGGCAAACAGATACGCAGTATTTT
CSVVAGGQTDTQYF
>.|TRBV25-1|TRBJ2-3|.
TGTGCCAGCAGTGAAATACGGTCCAATCCTCACACAGATACGCAGTATTTT
CASSEIRSNPHTDTQYF
>.|TRBV5-1|TRBJ2-7|TRBD2
TGCGCCAGCAGCTTGGGCGGGACTAGTGTCTACGAGCAGTACTTC
CASSLGGTSVYEQYF
>.|TRBV2|TRBJ1-2|.
TGTGCCAGCAGTGGCCCCAAGAGGAATCGCGACTATGGCTACACCTTC
CASSGPKRNRDYGYTF
>few|TRBV2|TRBJ2-2|.
TGTGCCAGCAGGGCTCAGAGGGAGCTGTTTTTT
CASRAQRELFF
>few|TRBV6-6|TRBJ1-3|.
TGTGCCAGCAGACCAAGGGGGGACTCTGGAAACACCATATATTTT
CASRPRGDSGNTIYF
>once|TRBV10-3|TRBJ2-1|TRBD1
TGTGCCATCAGTGAGTTTGGACAGGCGTACAATGAGCAGTTCTTC
CAISEFGQAYNEQFF
>once|TRBV30|TRBJ2-3|TRBD2
TGTGCCTGGAGACTAGCGGGAGGCACAGATACGCAGTATTTT
CAWRLAGGTDTQYF
>few|TRBV11-2|TRBJ2-5|.
TGTGCCAGCAGCTTCCAAGCCAGTTGGGAGACCCAGTACTTC
CASSFQASWETQYF
>.|TRBV5-5|TRBJ2-2|.
TGTGCCAGCAGCTTGGTTGGGCAGACCGGGGAGCTGTTTTTT
CASSLVGQTGELFF
>.|TRBV27|TRBJ1-2|TRBD1
TGTGCCAGCAGTGAGTCAGGGGGCCGTGGCTACACCTTC
CASSESGGRGYTF
>.|TRBV30|TRBJ2-7|.
TGTGCCTGGAGTGTAGGGGCAGGGACCTACGAGCAGTACTTC
CAWSVGAGTYEQYF